This T cell receptor (beta chain) originates from a study of shared clonotypes between healthy human individuals. CDR1 is MDHEN, CDR2 SYDVKM, per germline. CDR3 size: 17 residues. V shed 3 bases, J shed 4 bases, and the junction held 11 bases outside the gene matches. Libraries were prepared by immunoSEQ multiplex PCR; TCRdb keeps only in-frame clonotypes and omits some of them. This sample has roughly 500,000 clones; 60% to 85% occur once, and the top ten carry approximately 12%. The sample comprised PBMCs. The gene calls are TRBV28 and TRBJ2-2, with TRBD2 matching over 7 bases. The sequence was obtained from a woman aged 40 to 49 in good health. Some clones in this sample may be carry-over from other donors' samples. The CDR3 nucleotides read TGTGCCAGCAGTTTTTCTAGCGGACAAGGGGTCACCGGGGAGCTGTTTTTT. Translation gives CASSFSSGQGVTGELFF.